This T cell receptor (beta chain) was documented in a study of blood T cell repertoires in COVID-19. Study at large: Samples taken during acute and convalescent COVID-19 were collected in the United States, Italy and Spain. Nucleic acid was either cDNA or gDNA, and it came from T cells, B-cell-depleted T cells, or PBMCs.

The protocol was immunoSEQ multiplex PCR, while the TCRdb copy is restricted to in-frame clones and leaves out a portion. The table has about 190,000 clones, around 90% seen once. Germline CDR1 and CDR2: MNHEY and SMNVEV (reference sequence). This CDR3 has 15 amino acids. V lost 5 bases and J lost 7; bases outside the gene matches: 10. Sequenced: peripheral blood. The TCR originated in a man aged 50 to 59 with acute or convalescent COVID-19. This rearrangement joins TRBV27 to TRBJ2-2; TRBD2 matches 7 bases. CDR3 residues: CASSIGVAGDGELFF. For the CDR3, the DNA is TGTGCCAGCAGTATCGGAGTCGCGGGAGACGGGGAGCTGTTTTTT.